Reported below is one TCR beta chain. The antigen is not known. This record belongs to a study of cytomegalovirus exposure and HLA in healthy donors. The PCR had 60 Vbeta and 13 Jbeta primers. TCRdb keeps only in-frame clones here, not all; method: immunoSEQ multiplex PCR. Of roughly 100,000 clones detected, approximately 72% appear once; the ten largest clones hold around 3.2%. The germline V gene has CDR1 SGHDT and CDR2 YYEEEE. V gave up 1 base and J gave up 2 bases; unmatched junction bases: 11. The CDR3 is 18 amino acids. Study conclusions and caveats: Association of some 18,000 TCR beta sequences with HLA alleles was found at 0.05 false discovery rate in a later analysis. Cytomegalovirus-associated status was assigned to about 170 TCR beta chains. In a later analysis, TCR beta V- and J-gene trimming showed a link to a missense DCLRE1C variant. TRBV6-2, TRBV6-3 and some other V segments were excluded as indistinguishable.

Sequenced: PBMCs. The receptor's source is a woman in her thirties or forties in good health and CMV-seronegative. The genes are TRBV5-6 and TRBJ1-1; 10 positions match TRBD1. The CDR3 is CASSLLAGTGVINTEAFF. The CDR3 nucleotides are TGTGCCAGCAGCTTGTTGGCCGGGACAGGGGTGATCAACACTGAAGCTTTCTTT.